This TCR beta chain is drawn from a study of shared clonotypes between healthy human individuals. Study background: Donor ages ranged 18 to 49 years: a couple of women, a few men.

The CDR3 length is 17 residues. Per the germline V gene, CDR1 is SGDLS and CDR2 is YYNGEE. V lost 3 bases to trimming and J lost 5 bases, with 23 bases between them. TCRdb's table, derived via immunoSEQ multiplex PCR, lists solely in-frame clones and lacks some. The sample lists approximately 2.4 million clones, 90% to 96% occurring once. Researchers partitioned CD4+ cells into CD45RA+ naive and CD45RA-negative memory subsets. Sequencing was performed on naive CD4+ T cells sorted from blood. Subset described: CD45RA+ positively selected. This TCR derives from a man younger than 35 in good health. The chain combines TRBV9 with TRBJ1-1, with D possibly matching TRBD1 (6 bases). The CDR3 DNA reads TGTGCCAGCAGCGGACAGGCTTACCCGGGGGTTGGGACTGAAGCTTTCTTT. This encodes CASSGQAYPGVGTEAFF.